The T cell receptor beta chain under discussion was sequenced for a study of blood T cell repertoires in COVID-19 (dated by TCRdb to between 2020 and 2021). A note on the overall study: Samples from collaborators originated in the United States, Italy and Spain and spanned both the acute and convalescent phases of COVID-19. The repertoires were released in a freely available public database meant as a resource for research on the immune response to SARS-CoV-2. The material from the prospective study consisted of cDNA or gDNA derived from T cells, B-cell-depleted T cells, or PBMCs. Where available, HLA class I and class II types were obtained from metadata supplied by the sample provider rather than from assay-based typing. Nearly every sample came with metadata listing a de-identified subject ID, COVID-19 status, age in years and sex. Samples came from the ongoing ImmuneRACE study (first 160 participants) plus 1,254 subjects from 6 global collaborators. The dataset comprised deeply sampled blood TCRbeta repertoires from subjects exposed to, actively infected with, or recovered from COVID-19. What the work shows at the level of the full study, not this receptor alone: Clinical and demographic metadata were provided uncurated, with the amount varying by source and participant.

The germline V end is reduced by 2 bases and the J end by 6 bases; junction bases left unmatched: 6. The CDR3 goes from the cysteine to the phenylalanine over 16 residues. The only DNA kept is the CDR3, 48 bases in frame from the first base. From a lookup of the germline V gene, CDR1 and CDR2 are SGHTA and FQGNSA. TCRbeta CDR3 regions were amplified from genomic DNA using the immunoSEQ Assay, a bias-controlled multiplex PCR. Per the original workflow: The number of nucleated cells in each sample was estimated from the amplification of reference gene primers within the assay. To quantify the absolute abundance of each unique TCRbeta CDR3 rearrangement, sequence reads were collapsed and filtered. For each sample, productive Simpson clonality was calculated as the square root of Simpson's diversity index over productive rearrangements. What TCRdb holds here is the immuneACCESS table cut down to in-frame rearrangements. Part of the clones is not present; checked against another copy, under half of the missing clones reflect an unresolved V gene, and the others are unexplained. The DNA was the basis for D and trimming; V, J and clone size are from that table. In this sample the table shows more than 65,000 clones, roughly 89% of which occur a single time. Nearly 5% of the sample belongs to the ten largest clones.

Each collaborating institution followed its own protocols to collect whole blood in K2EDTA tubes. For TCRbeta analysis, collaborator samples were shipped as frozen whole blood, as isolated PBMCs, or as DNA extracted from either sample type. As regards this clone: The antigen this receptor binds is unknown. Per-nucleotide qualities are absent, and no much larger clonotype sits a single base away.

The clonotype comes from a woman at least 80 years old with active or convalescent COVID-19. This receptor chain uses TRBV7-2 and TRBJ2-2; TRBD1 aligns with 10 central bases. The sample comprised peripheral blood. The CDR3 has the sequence CASSLSGTGVAGELFF. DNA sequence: TGTGCCAGCAGCTTATCCGGGACAGGGGTCGCCGGGGAGCTGTTTTTT.